This T cell receptor beta chain was recorded in a study of blood T cell repertoires in COVID-19. At the level of the study: Acute-phase and convalescent COVID-19 samples originated in the United States, Italy and Spain.

In Cohort 3, a recovered donor had either two negative PCRs, clearance, or symptom resolution. Study processing details: Scientists estimated how many nucleated cells there were by amplifying reference gene primers. Here immunoSEQ multiplex PCR was the method, and the copy in TCRdb shows in-frame clones only, minus some. V and J calls and clone size are copied from that table; D and trimming were computed from the DNA. Of 430,000 or so clones detected, roughly 90% appear once; the ten largest clones hold approximately 1.8%. The CDR3 sequence is 20 residues long. Germline CDR1 and CDR2: ENHRY and SYGVKD.

The sample was PBMCs or T cells enriched from blood (not recorded which). The chain links TRBV10-3 to TRBJ2-2; possibly TRBD2 for D (5 bases). This TCR derives from a woman aged 40 to 55 who had recovered from COVID-19. This chain's CDR3 is CAIVFRDTVPEARDTGELFF. The CDR3 DNA reads TGTGCGATCGTTTTCCGGGATACTGTCCCGGAAGCGAGGGACACCGGGGAGCTGTTTTTT.